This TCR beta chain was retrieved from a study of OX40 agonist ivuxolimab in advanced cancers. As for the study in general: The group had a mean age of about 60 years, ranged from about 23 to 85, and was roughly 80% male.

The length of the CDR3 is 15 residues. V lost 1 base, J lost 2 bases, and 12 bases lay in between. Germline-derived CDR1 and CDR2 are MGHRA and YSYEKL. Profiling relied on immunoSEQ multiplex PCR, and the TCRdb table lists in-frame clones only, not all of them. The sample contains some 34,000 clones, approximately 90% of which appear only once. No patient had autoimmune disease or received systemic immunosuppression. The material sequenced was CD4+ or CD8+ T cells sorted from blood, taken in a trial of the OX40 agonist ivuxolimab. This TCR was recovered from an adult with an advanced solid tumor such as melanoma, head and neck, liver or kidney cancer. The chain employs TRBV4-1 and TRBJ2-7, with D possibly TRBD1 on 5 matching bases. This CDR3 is CASSQGVGPAYEQYF. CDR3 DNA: TGCGCCAGCAGCCAAGGGGTGGGGCCAGCCTACGAGCAGTACTTC.